What follows are 23 T cell receptor beta chains derived from one specimen sequenced in a study of somatic mutations in cytotoxic T cells in rheumatoid arthritis. Some clones are missing from TCRdb's copy, which holds only in-frame ones; the method was immunoSEQ multiplex PCR. The sample has 35,000 to 40,000 clones, about 84% seen once. The sample comprised CD8+ T cells sorted from blood. Receptor source: a man aged 40-55 years in good health.

V usage is TRBV27 and J usage is TRBJ2-7; 8 bases align to TRBD1. This CDR3 has 15 amino acids. Germline V gene sequence: CDR1 MNHEY, CDR2 SMNVEV (reference sequence). The junction had 2 bases not matched to a gene; V was cut back by 0 bases and J by 1 base. CDR3 sequence (DNA): TGTGCCAGCAGTTTATCCCAGGGGGCGTCCTACGAGCAGTACTTC. It encodes CASSLSQGASYEQYF.

The DNA of the CDR3 is TGTGCCAGCAGTGAATTCTCGGATCGCGGCGGAAACACCATATATTTT. Translation gives CASSEFSDRGGNTIYF. The rearrangement joins TRBV2 to TRBJ1-3; D gene unclear. The CDR3 runs 16 residues. V gave up 2 bases and J gave up 4 bases, with 15 bases separating them. Germline assignment: CDR1 SNHLY and CDR2 FYNNEI.

This chain links TRBV7-6 with TRBJ2-7; 8 bases are shared with TRBD1. This CDR3 is 13 amino acids long. V was clipped by 4 bases and J by 7 bases; unmatched bases: 6. Germline CDR1 reads SGHVS; CDR2 reads FNYEAQ. CDR3 residues: CASSSDRVYEQYF. The CDR3 coding sequence is TGTGCCAGCAGCTCGGACAGGGTGTATGAGCAGTACTTC.

The chain has TRBV27 and TRBJ2-5; 9 nucleotides align to TRBD2. Germline assignment: CDR1 MNHEY and CDR2 SMNVEV (reference sequence). V was pared by 2 bases and J by 5 bases, with 12 bases of the junction left unmatched. The length of the CDR3 is 17 residues. CDR3 sequence: CASSLLRGREGPETQYF. CDR3 nucleotide sequence: TGTGCCAGCAGTTTACTGCGCGGGCGGGAGGGCCCTGAGACCCAGTACTTC.

This chain connects TRBV21-1 to TRBJ2-2; the D call of TRBD1 is as the table states it, not checked on the DNA. TRBV21-1 is noted as a pseudogene. The CDR3 totals 16 residues. CDR3 nucleotides: TGTGCCAGCAGCGAGGGACAGGGAAAAGGATCCGGGGAGCTGTTTTTT. Translation gives CASSEGQGKGSGELFF.

The chain uses TRBV19 and TRBJ2-1, with D uncertain. Germline V gene sequence: CDR1 LNHDA, CDR2 SQIVND (reference sequence). The CDR3 covers 12 residues. V gave up 7 bases and J gave up 3 bases, with 7 bases separating them. The DNA for the CDR3 is TGTGCCAGTAATTCTGACTACAATGAGCAGTTCTTC. Translating it yields CASNSDYNEQFF. The full variable domain, its missing parts supplied by reference TRBV19 and TRBJ2-1, is DGGITQSPKYLFRKEGQNVTLSCEQNLNHDAMYWYRQDPGQGLRLIYYSQIVNDFQKGDIAEGYSVSREKKESFPLTVTSAQKNPTAFYLCASNSDYNEQFFGPGTRLTVL.

The chain is built from TRBV5-1 and TRBJ1-2; D unresolved. The CDR3 runs to 14 residues. V dropped 0 bases and J dropped 1 base, with 7 bases sitting between them. CDR1 is SGHRS, CDR2 YFSETQ, per germline. The DNA of the CDR3 is TGCGCCAGCAGCTTGGACGGGGTTAACTATGGCTACACCTTC. Its translation is CASSLDGVNYGYTF.

The genes are TRBV27 and TRBJ1-2; D unclear. The CDR3 spans 14 residues. Germline CDR1 MNHEY, CDR2 SMNVEV (reference sequence). V lost 2 bases, J lost 2 bases, and 9 bases lay in between. The CDR3: CASSLHAANYGYTF. The CDR3 DNA sequence: TGTGCCAGCAGTTTACATGCGGCCAACTATGGCTACACCTTC.

The chain recombines TRBV4-2 with TRBJ2-2, with 11 bases aligning to TRBD2. The CDR3 runs to 17 residues. The trim removed 0 bases at V and 4 bases at J, leaving 4 bases unmatched. Germline-derived CDR1 and CDR2 are LGHNA and YNFKEQ. CDR3 residues: CASSQELAGVGTGELFF. CDR3 nucleotides: TGTGCCAGCAGCCAAGAACTAGCGGGAGTAGGCACCGGGGAGCTGTTTTTT.

This chain uses TRBV5-4 with TRBJ2-1; 9 bases map to TRBD2. CDR1 and CDR2 (germline): SGHNT, YYREEE (reference sequence). The CDR3 loop spans 17 amino acids. With V trimmed by 1 base and J by 2 bases, 7 bases remained unmatched. CDR3 nucleotides: TGTGCCAGCAGCTTGTCGCTAGCGGGACTTACCTACAATGAGCAGTTCTTC. It yields the protein CASSLSLAGLTYNEQFF.

This clone was counted a few times. The chain recombines TRBV10-1 with TRBJ1-2; 8 positions agree with TRBD1. The CDR3 extends over 14 amino acids. Trimming removed 7 bases from V and 4 bases from J; junction bases left unmatched: 8. Germline CDR1 and CDR2: WNHNN and SYGVQD (reference sequence). The CDR3: CASKARGPSYGYTF. The CDR3, as DNA: TGCGCCAGCAAGGCCAGGGGGCCGAGCTATGGCTACACCTTC.

The chain combines TRBV18 with TRBJ1-1; D is ambiguous. CDR3 length: 13 amino acids. CDR1 and CDR2 (germline): KGHSH, LQKENI. Trimming stripped 3 bases from V and 6 bases from J, with 11 bases between. Here the CDR3 reads CASSPGRPPEAFF. DNA for the CDR3: TGTGCCAGCTCACCGGGCCGGCCACCTGAAGCTTTCTTT.

This sequence joins TRBV11-3 and TRBJ1-3; 7 bases map to TRBD1. The junction had 10 bases not matched to a gene; V was cut back by 7 bases and J by 4 bases. Germline values: CDR1 SGHNT, CDR2 YENEEA. This CDR3 region has 15 residues. Here the CDR3 reads CASTVIPGQGNTIYF. The CDR3 coding sequence is TGTGCCAGCACCGTTATCCCGGGACAGGGAAACACCATATATTTT.

This clone was observed a handful of times. The chain combines TRBV19 with TRBJ2-5, with D possibly called TRBD1 or TRBD2 (5 bases each). Trimming stripped 5 bases from V and 4 bases from J, with 17 bases between. The CDR3 runs 15 residues. Germline V gene lookup returns CDR1 LNHDA and CDR2 SQIVND (reference sequence). CDR3 sequence (DNA): TGTGCCAGTAGTCATGTAGGGGACCAAAGAGAGACCCAGTACTTC. Translating it yields CASSHVGDQRETQYF.

The chain has TRBV19 and TRBJ2-1; 8 bases match TRBD2. The CDR3 loop spans 14 amino acids. V shed 6 bases, J shed 1 base, and the junction held 2 bases outside the gene matches. Germline loops: CDR1 LNHDA, CDR2 SQIVND (reference sequence). CDR3 sequence (DNA): TGTGCCAGTAGAACTAGCGGATCCTACAATGAGCAGTTCTTC. It specifies CASRTSGSYNEQFF.

The chain is built from TRBV7-9 and TRBJ2-3, with 7 bases matching TRBD2. Germline CDR1 reads SEHNR; CDR2 reads FQNEAQ (reference sequence). The junction had 11 bases not matched to a gene; V was cut back by 7 bases and J by 4 bases. The CDR3 contains 15 residues. The CDR3 DNA reads TGTGCCAGCACTACTAGTGGCGGGAGAGCAGATACGCAGTATTTT. This translates into CASTTSGGRADTQYF.

The chain couples TRBV2 to TRBJ1-4, with 7 bases lining up with TRBD1. This CDR3 contains 15 residues. CDR1 is SNHLY and CDR2 is FYNNEI in the germline V gene. Trimming removed 10 bases from V and 2 bases from J; junction bases left unmatched: 10. The CDR3 region is CATIRGRATNEKLFF. The CDR3 bases are TGTGCCACCATTAGGGGGCGCGCCACTAATGAAAAACTGTTTTTT.

This clone was counted only a few times. The rearrangement links TRBV11-2 to TRBJ2-7; D ambiguous. V lost 5 bases and J lost 3, with 11 bases in between. In germline, CDR1 is SGHAT, CDR2 FQNNGV. This CDR3 contains 13 residues. The CDR3: CASSPISGYEQYF. The CDR3 nucleotides are TGTGCCAGCAGCCCGATTTCGGGCTACGAGCAGTACTTC. Combining the CDR3 with reference TRBV11-2 and TRBJ2-7 gives the whole variable domain EAGVAQSPRYKIIEKRQSVAFWCNPISGHATLYWYQQILGQGPKLLIQFQNNGVVDDSQLPKDRFSAERLKGVDSTLKIQPAKLEDSAVYLCASSPISGYEQYFGPGTRLTVT.

The chain is built from TRBV15 and TRBJ2-1; a weak D match, TRBD1 (7 bases). CDR1 LNHNV and CDR2 YYDKDF come from the germline V gene (reference sequence). Trimming took 8 bases from V and 8 from J, leaving 16 bases between them. This CDR3 contains 13 residues. The CDR3 loop is CATLRQGGHEQFF. CDR3 sequence (DNA): TGTGCCACCCTGAGGCAGGGGGGCCATGAGCAGTTCTTC.

The rearrangement uses TRBV6-1 and TRBJ1-1; D is undetermined. The CDR3 is 11 amino acids. Germline CDR1 and CDR2: MNHNS and SASEGT. Between the trimmed V and J ends, which lost 7 bases and 6 bases, there was a span of 9 bases. CDR3 loop: CASTHGPEAFF. CDR3 sequence (DNA): TGTGCCAGCACCCACGGGCCTGAAGCTTTCTTT.

The chain couples TRBV4-1 to TRBJ2-1; D remains ambiguous. V was trimmed by 2 bases and J by 7 bases, leaving 6 bases between them. Germline loops: CDR1 MGHRA, CDR2 YSYEKL. This CDR3 spans 12 amino acids. The DNA for the CDR3 is TGCGCCAGCAGCCAATTGGGGAATGAGCAGTTCTTC. As protein: CASSQLGNEQFF.

V gene TRBV29-1 combines with J gene TRBJ1-1; D remains ambiguous. CDR3 size: 14 residues. The V and J ends lost 0 bases and 0 bases respectively, with 8 bases between them. Per germline, CDR1 SQVTM and CDR2 ANQGSEA. CDR3 protein: CSVEDVSMNTEAFF. Here the CDR3 DNA reads TGCAGCGTTGAAGATGTCAGCATGAACACTGAAGCTTTCTTT.

The rearrangement uses TRBV27 and TRBJ1-1; D is perhaps TRBD1 (6 bases). The germline V and J ends were trimmed by 4 bases and 1 base, with 7 bases remaining between them. The CDR3 has 13 residues. Germline loops: CDR1 MNHEY, CDR2 SMNVEV (reference sequence). The CDR3, as DNA: TGTGCCAGCAGTTGGACAGCGAACACTGAAGCTTTCTTT. Protein: CASSWTANTEAFF.